What follows are 26 T cell receptor beta chains derived from one specimen sequenced in a study of memory CD4+ T cells and cytomegalovirus serostatus. TCRdb's table, derived via immunoSEQ multiplex PCR, lists solely in-frame clones and lacks some. The sample records some 60,000 clones, about 70% being singletons. The sort gate was single viable CD3+CD4+CD8-CD45RO+ cells for memory CD4+ T cells. The sequencing input was memory CD4+ T cells from blood. These receptors came from an adult in good health and CMV-seropositive.

The V and J genes are TRBV7-8 and TRBJ1-2, with D possibly TRBD1 on 5 matching bases. The germline V gene has CDR1 SGHVS and CDR2 FQNEAQ. V lost 2 bases, J lost 0 bases, and 10 bases lay in between. The CDR3 length is 15 residues. The DNA of the CDR3 is TGTGCCAGCAGCTTATTGGTCAGGGCTAACTATGGCTACACCTTC. Its translation: CASSLLVRANYGYTF.

The chain links TRBV7-7 to TRBJ2-3; 7 nucleotides agree with TRBD1. The germline V gene has CDR1 SSHAT and CDR2 FNYEAQ (reference sequence). V was clipped by 3 bases and J by 3 bases; unmatched bases: 6. This CDR3 comprises 15 residues. This CDR3 is CASSFLGGATDTQYF. The DNA of the CDR3 is TGTGCCAGCAGCTTTCTAGGGGGCGCGACAGATACGCAGTATTTT.

This chain links TRBV7-9 with TRBJ2-1; D is perhaps TRBD1 (5 bases). The CDR3 contains 12 residues. V was cut by 3 bases and J by 6 bases, with 6 bases left in between. In germline, CDR1 is SEHNR, CDR2 FQNEAQ (reference sequence). The CDR3 here is CASSLDINEQFF. The CDR3 nucleotides are TGTGCCAGCAGCTTGGACATCAATGAGCAGTTCTTC. Drawing the rest from reference TRBV7-9 and TRBJ2-1, the complete variable domain is DTGVSQNPRHKITKRGQNVTFRCDPISEHNRLYWYRQTLGQGPEFLTYFQNEAQLEKSRLLSDRFSAERPKGSFSTLEIQRTEQGDSAMYLCASSLDINEQFFGPGTRLTVL.

This clone was observed a handful of times. The chain uses TRBV27 and TRBJ2-4; D perhaps matches TRBD1 (5 bases). In germline, CDR1 is MNHEY, CDR2 SMNVEV (reference sequence). CDR3 length: 14 residues. Trimming pared 2 bases from V and 5 bases from J, leaving 10 bases between. The CDR3, as DNA: TGTGCCAGCAGTTTAAGGGGATTGGAAAACATTCAGTACTTC. It specifies CASSLRGLENIQYF.

The chain joins TRBV29-1 to TRBJ2-7; 8 bases are a match to TRBD2. Germline CDR1 is SQVTM and CDR2 is ANQGSEA. The CDR3 spans 14 residues. Germline trimming cut 6 bases from V and 0 bases from J; bases unmatched to any gene: 7. CDR3 DNA: TGCAGCGTCGTAGCCGGGACTAGCTCCTACGAGCAGTACTTC. It yields the protein CSVVAGTSSYEQYF.

The gene calls are TRBV11-2 and TRBJ2-2; no definite D call. Deletions cut 5 bases from V and 7 bases from J, with 14 bases between. CDR1 and CDR2 from the germline V gene are SGHAT and FQNNGV. The CDR3 is 14 residues long. CDR3 sequence: CASSPLVLGGELFF. The CDR3 nucleotides read TGTGCCAGCAGCCCGCTCGTTTTAGGCGGGGAGCTGTTTTTT.

The gene calls are TRBV29-1 and TRBJ2-3, with 11 bases fitting TRBD2. The CDR3 is 14 amino acids. J gave up 0 bases and V 8 bases, and 4 bases lay outside the gene matches. Per germline, CDR1 SQVTM and CDR2 ANQGSEA. The CDR3 DNA reads TGCAGCATCATAGCGGGAGGGAGCACAGATACGCAGTATTTT. This translates into CSIIAGGSTDTQYF.

The J gene is TRBJ1-5, the V gene TRBV6-1; 12 bases fit TRBD1. CDR1 is MNHNS, CDR2 SASEGT, per germline. The J segment lost 3 bases and the V segment lost 6 bases, leaving 3 bases of the junction unmatched. The CDR3 runs 15 residues. CDR3 DNA sequence: TGTGCCAGCAGGGGGACAGGGGGCTTCAATCAGCCCCAGCATTTT. It specifies CASRGTGGFNQPQHF.

The chain joins TRBV6-6 to TRBJ2-3; tentative D call: TRBD1 (6 bases). Trimming removed 7 bases at V and 1 base at J, with 9 bases between. This CDR3 spans 13 amino acids. Germline lookup yields CDR1 MNHNY and CDR2 SVGAGI (reference sequence). CDR3 DNA: TGTGCCAGCATTGCAGGGGGCACAGATACGCAGTATTTT. It encodes CASIAGGTDTQYF.

The DNA of the CDR3 is TGCGCCAGCAGGCTTGACGGGAGCTCCTACAATGAGCAGTTCTTC. Translated: CASRLDGSSYNEQFF. The chain joins TRBV5-1 to TRBJ2-1; a weak D match, TRBD2 (6 bases). The CDR3 runs 15 residues. The V end lost 5 bases, the J end lost 0 bases, and 12 bases lay between the germline ends. The V gene's germline CDR1 is SGHRS and CDR2 YFSETQ.

The chain carries TRBV6-5 and TRBJ1-5, with D unresolved. The ends were cut back, 2 bases at V and 6 bases at J, with 5 bases in the middle. The germline gives CDR1 MNHEY, CDR2 SVGAGI. The CDR3 contains 12 residues. CDR3 sequence reads: CASSYQGQPQHF. The CDR3 DNA reads as TGTGCCAGCAGTTACCAAGGTCAGCCCCAGCATTTT.

This clone was seen just once. This chain links TRBV14 with TRBJ2-4; TRBD1 matches 7 bases. V was pared by 4 bases and J by 9 bases, with 6 bases of the junction left unmatched. Germline V CDR1 and CDR2: SGHDN, FVKESK. CDR3 length equals 13 residues. The CDR3 reads CASSRDRLGIQYF. CDR3 DNA: TGTGCCAGCAGCCGGGACAGACTCGGCATTCAGTACTTC. Full variable domain (outside the CDR3, taken from reference TRBV14 and TRBJ2-4): EAGVTQFPSHSVIEKGQTVTLRCDPISGHDNLYWYRRVMGKEIKFLLHFVKESKQDESGMPNNRFLAERTGGTYSTLKVQPAELEDSGVYFCASSRDRLGIQYFGAGTRLSVL.

The V and J genes are TRBV28 and TRBJ2-7, with D perhaps being TRBD1 or TRBD2 (5 bases each). The CDR3 length is 13 residues. V was cut by 2 bases and J by 6 bases, with 11 bases left in between. Germline CDR1 and CDR2: MDHEN and SYDVKM. DNA of the CDR3: TGTGCCAGCAGTTTAGGCTGGGGACGCGAGCAGTACTTC. It translates to CASSLGWGREQYF.

This chain uses TRBV28 with TRBJ1-2; D uncertain. Per germline, CDR1 MDHEN and CDR2 SYDVKM. V gave up 5 bases and J gave up 0 bases, with 25 bases separating them. The CDR3 is 19 amino acids. The CDR3 reads CASSHRAGFASEANYGYTF. In DNA form, the CDR3 reads TGTGCCAGCAGTCACCGCGCGGGGTTCGCAAGTGAAGCTAACTATGGCTACACCTTC.

The rearrangement links TRBV19 to TRBJ1-5; D remains unclear. The CDR3 has 16 residues. Between the trimmed V and J ends, which lost 5 bases and 2 bases, there was a span of 16 bases. Germline lookup yields CDR1 LNHDA and CDR2 SQIVND (reference sequence). CDR3 coding DNA: TGTGCCAGTAGTGACCCCACAGACCGGGGCAATCAGCCCCAGCATTTT. It is translated as CASSDPTDRGNQPQHF.

Only one count was recorded for this clone. This rearrangement joins TRBV7-9 to TRBJ1-1, with 9 nucleotides matching TRBD1. V lost 7 bases, J lost 6 bases, and 9 bases stayed unmatched. The CDR3 is 14 residues long. Germline V gives CDR1 SEHNR, CDR2 FQNEAQ (reference sequence). The CDR3 region is CASIWWGQGAEAFF. CDR3 DNA sequence: TGTGCCAGCATCTGGTGGGGACAGGGCGCTGAAGCTTTCTTT.

The chain combines TRBV28 with TRBJ2-7; TRBD2 might be the D (6 bases). V lost 6 bases to trimming and J lost 2 bases, with 20 bases between them. This CDR3 spans 16 amino acids. CDR1 and CDR2 (germline): MDHEN, SYDVKM. For the CDR3, the DNA is TGTGCCAGCAGAGGAGGTAAAAAGCGGGCTGCCTACGAGCAGTACTTC. Amino acid sequence: CASRGGKKRAAYEQYF.

As concerns this clone: The same CDR3 arises from other DNA sequences in this sample as well. The V and J genes are TRBV18 and TRBJ1-1, with D hard to call. Trimming pared 3 bases from V and 1 base from J, leaving 6 bases between. The CDR3 has 13 residues. CDR1 KGHSH and CDR2 LQKENI come from the germline V gene. The CDR3 DNA follows: TGTGCCAGCTCACCTTCGGAGAACACTGAAGCTTTCTTT. This encodes CASSPSENTEAFF.

The chain couples TRBV19 to TRBJ1-1; 7 nucleotides align to TRBD1. CDR1 LNHDA and CDR2 SQIVND come from the germline V gene (reference sequence). CDR3 length: 12 residues. V trimming: 6 bases; J trimming: 7 bases; junction bases outside the gene matches: 5. The CDR3 here is CASRTGRGEAFF. In DNA, the CDR3 is TGTGCCAGTAGGACAGGGCGGGGTGAAGCTTTCTTT.

This chain uses TRBV5-1 with TRBJ1-4; D ambiguous. V lost 0 bases, J lost 6 bases, and 12 bases lay in between. This CDR3 is built from 15 residues. From germline, CDR1 is SGHRS and CDR2 YFSETQ. The CDR3 protein is CASSLGTRRDEKLFF. Here the CDR3 DNA reads TGCGCCAGCAGCTTGGGGACCAGGAGGGATGAAAAACTGTTTTTT.

The chain combines TRBV28 with TRBJ1-4; a weak D match, TRBD1 (5 bases). Germline loops: CDR1 MDHEN, CDR2 SYDVKM. The V end lost 4 bases, the J end lost 0 bases, and 15 bases lay between the germline ends. The CDR3 is 17 residues long. In DNA, the CDR3 is TGTGCCAGCAGTTACGCGGGACGGACCGCAACTAATGAAAAACTGTTTTTT. Translation: CASSYAGRTATNEKLFF.

The rearrangement links TRBV28 to TRBJ2-7, with D possibly being TRBD1 or TRBD2 (5 bases each). Per the germline V gene, CDR1 is MDHEN and CDR2 is SYDVKM. The CDR3 consists of 15 residues. V was trimmed by 5 bases and J by 0 bases, leaving 14 bases between them. The CDR3: CASSGAGDRSYEQYF. For the CDR3, the DNA is TGTGCCAGCAGTGGGGCCGGGGACCGCTCCTACGAGCAGTACTTC.

The table lists this clone with a count of one. V and J are TRBV6-4 and TRBJ2-5; no reliable D call. The germline gives CDR1 MRHNA, CDR2 SNTAGT. CDR3 length: 9 residues. The CDR3 is CALGETQYF. The CDR3 nucleotides read TGTGCTCTCGGGGAGACCCAGTACTTC.

The CDR3 sequence is CSAAYGNTIYF. The CDR3 bases are TGCAGTGCTGCATATGGAAACACCATATATTTT. The chain joins TRBV20-1 to TRBJ1-3, with D uncertain. The CDR3 loop spans 11 amino acids. Germline CDR1 and CDR2: DFQATT and SNEGSKA (reference sequence). V lost 5 bases and J 3 bases, leaving 5 bases between the germline ends.

There are a few counts of this clone. The genes are TRBV19 and TRBJ2-6; unclear D gene. The CDR3 is 13 amino acids. V dropped 6 bases and J dropped 2 bases, with 5 bases sitting between them. CDR1 is LNHDA and CDR2 is SQIVND in the germline V gene (reference sequence). This CDR3 reads CASRIPGANVLTF. DNA of the CDR3: TGTGCCAGTAGGATCCCTGGGGCCAACGTCCTGACTTTC. The full variable domain, rest sourced from reference TRBV19 and TRBJ2-6, is DGGITQSPKYLFRKEGQNVTLSCEQNLNHDAMYWYRQDPGQGLRLIYYSQIVNDFQKGDIAEGYSVSREKKESFPLTVTSAQKNPTAFYLCASRIPGANVLTFGAGSRLTVL.

CDR3 sequence (DNA): TGTGCCAGCAGTGCAAGTTGGGGTGGGTACGAGCAGTACTTC. It specifies CASSASWGGYEQYF. The V and J genes are TRBV6-1 and TRBJ2-7; D gene uncertain. CDR1 MNHNS and CDR2 SASEGT come from the germline V gene. The CDR3 is made up of 14 amino acids. V was trimmed by 4 bases and J by 4 bases, leaving 14 bases between them.